This TCR beta chain came from a study of immune evolution from preneoplasia to lung adenocarcinoma. Libraries were prepared by immunoSEQ multiplex PCR; TCRdb keeps only in-frame clonotypes and omits some of them. The profile covers some 2,200 clones, with about four fifths appearing a single time and 7% to 10% taken by the ten largest. The germline CDR1 and CDR2 sequences are MNHEY and SVGAGI. V dropped 8 bases and J dropped 4 bases, with 9 bases sitting between them. The CDR3 is 12 amino acids. This clone was observed a handful of times. The receptor comes from a person aged 60-79 years with lung adenocarcinoma. Sequenced: FFPE minimally invasive lung adenocarcinoma tissue. The chain carries TRBV6-5 and TRBJ1-3, with D tentatively TRBD1 (5 bases). The CDR3 reads CASQTDGNTIYF. The CDR3 bases are TGTGCCAGCCAGACAGACGGAAACACCATATATTTT.